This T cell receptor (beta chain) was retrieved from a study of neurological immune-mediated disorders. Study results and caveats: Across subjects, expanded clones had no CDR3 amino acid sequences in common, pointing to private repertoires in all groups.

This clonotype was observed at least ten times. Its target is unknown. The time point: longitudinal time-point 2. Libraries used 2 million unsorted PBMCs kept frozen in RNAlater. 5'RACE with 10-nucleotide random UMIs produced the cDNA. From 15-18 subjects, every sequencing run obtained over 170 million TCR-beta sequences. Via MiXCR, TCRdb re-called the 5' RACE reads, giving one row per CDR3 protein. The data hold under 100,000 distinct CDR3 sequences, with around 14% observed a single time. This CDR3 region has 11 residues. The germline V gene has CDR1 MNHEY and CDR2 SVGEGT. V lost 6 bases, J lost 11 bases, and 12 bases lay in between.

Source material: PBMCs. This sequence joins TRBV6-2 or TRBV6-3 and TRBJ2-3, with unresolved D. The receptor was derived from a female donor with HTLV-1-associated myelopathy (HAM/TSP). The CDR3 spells CASRLQIEQYF. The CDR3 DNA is TGTGCCAGCAGGCTCCAGATCGAGCAGTATTTT.